Detailed here is one T cell receptor (beta chain). Its antigen is not known. The data are from a study of T cell responses to AZD1222 COVID-19 vaccine. Findings and limits, study-wide: Among vaccine-associated CD4 TCRs, coverage spanned spike, with dominance at 160-218 and 743-854. Just five to seven people given AZD1222 tested seropositive at baseline.

Method: immunoSEQ multiplex PCR; TCRdb's copy keeps in-frame clones and lacks some. The sample has 150,000 to 200,000 clones; more than 90% are singletons. The sequencing here drew on peripheral blood, taken 28 days after the second dose of the MenACWY control vaccine. This receptor was obtained from an adult who received the MenACWY meningococcal vaccine as a control.

CDR3 nucleotide sequence: TGTGCCAGCAGCTTAATCCGGGGGGAGCAGTACTTC. Translation: CASSLIRGEQYF. The chain is built from TRBV7-2 and TRBJ2-7; a weak D match, TRBD2 (6 bases). Germline values: CDR1 SGHTA, CDR2 FQGNSA. With 2 bases removed from V and 7 bases from J, the gap between germline ends came to 9 bases. This CDR3 contains 12 residues. The full variable domain, rest sourced from reference TRBV7-2 and TRBJ2-7, is GAGVSQSPSNKVTEKGKDVELRCDPISGHTALYWYRQSLGQGLEFLIYFQGNSAPDKSGLPSDRFSAERTGGSVSTLTIQRTQQEDSAVYLCASSLIRGEQYFGPGTRLTVT.